This TCR beta chain was retrieved from a study of blood T cell repertoires in COVID-19. Background on the study: Sources were T cells, B-cell-depleted T cells, or PBMCs; the material itself was cDNA or gDNA.

Assay used: immunoSEQ multiplex PCR; TCRdb lists only in-frame clones, some missing. The profile covers some 55,000 clones, with over 90% appearing a single time and about 3% taken by the ten largest. Per germline, CDR1 KGHSH and CDR2 LQKENI. With 5 bases removed from V and 0 bases from J, the gap between germline ends came to 20 bases. This CDR3 comprises 18 residues. The clonotype originates from a human donor in a cohort sampled during active COVID-19. The specimen was peripheral blood. This chain links TRBV18 with TRBJ1-3; D is unresolved. CDR3 nucleotides: TGTGCCAGCTCATCACGTGGACTTGCCTACTCCTCTGGAAACACCATATATTTT. It translates to CASSSRGLAYSSGNTIYF.